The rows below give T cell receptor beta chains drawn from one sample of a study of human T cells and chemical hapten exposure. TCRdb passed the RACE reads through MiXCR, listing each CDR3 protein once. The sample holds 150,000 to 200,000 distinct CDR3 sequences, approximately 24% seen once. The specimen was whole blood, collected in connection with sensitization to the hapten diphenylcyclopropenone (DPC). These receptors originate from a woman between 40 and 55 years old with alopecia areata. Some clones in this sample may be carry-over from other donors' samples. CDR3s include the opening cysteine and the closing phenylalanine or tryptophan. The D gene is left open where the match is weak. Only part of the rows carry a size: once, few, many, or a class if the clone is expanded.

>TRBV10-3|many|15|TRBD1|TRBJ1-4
TGTGCCTCCGGGCCAGGGGGCGCAACTAATGAAAAACTGTTTTTT
CASGPGGATNEKLFF
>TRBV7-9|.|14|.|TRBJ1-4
TGTGCCAGCAGCTTAACCGGGGAGGGTGAAAAACTGTTTTTT
CASSLTGEGEKLFF
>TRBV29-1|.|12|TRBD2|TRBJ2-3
TGCAGCGTTGGACTAGCTCCAGATACGCAGTATTTT
CSVGLAPDTQYF
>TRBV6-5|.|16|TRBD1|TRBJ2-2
TGTGCCAGCAGTCCTGACGGGACAGGGAACACCGGGGAGCTGTTTTTT
CASSPDGTGNTGELFF
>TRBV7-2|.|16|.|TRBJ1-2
TGTGCCAGCAGCTTAGTACCACAGGGAGTTGGCTATGGCTACACCTTC
CASSLVPQGVGYGYTF
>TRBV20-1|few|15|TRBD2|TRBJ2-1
TGCAGTGCTCCCTTCGCGGGAGGGTCCTACAATGAGCAGTTCTTC
CSAPFAGGSYNEQFF
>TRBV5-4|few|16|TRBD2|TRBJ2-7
TGTGCCAGCAGCCGAGGACTAGCGGGAGGCCCCTACGAGCAGTACTTC
CASSRGLAGGPYEQYF
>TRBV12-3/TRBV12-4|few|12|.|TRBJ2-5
TGTGCCAGCGGTAATGACCAAGAGACCCAGTACTTC
CASGNDQETQYF
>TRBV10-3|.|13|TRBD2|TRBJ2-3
TGTGCCATCTCCAGCGGGAACACAGATACGCAGTATTTT
CAISSGNTDTQYF
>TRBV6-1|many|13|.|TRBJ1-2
TGTGCCAGCAGTCTAGAACCGCACTATGGCTACACCTTC
CASSLEPHYGYTF
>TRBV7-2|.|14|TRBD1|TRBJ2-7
TGTGCCAGCAGCCCCGGGACAGGGCCCCCTGAGCAGTACTTC
CASSPGTGPPEQYF
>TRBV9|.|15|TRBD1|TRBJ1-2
TGTGCCAGCAGCTCCCGGACAGGGACCCCCTATGGCTACACCTTC
CASSSRTGTPYGYTF
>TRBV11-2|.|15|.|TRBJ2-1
TGTGCCAGCAGCTTAGAAGGTCGCACCCACAATAAGCAGTTCTTC
CASSLEGRTHNKQFF
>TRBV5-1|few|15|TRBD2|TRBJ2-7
TGCGCCAGCAGCTTGGCCGCGGGGGTGTCCTACGAGCAGTACTTC
CASSLAAGVSYEQYF
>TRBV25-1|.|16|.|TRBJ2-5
TGTGCCAGCACCTCCTCTGGGGTCGAAACGGTGGAGACCCAGTACTTC
CASTSSGVETVETQYF
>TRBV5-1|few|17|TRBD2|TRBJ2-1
TGCGCCAGCAGCTTGTCAAGGAGTAGCGGGAGCTTCGATGAGCAGTTCTTC
CASSLSRSSGSFDEQFF
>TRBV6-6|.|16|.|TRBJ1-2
TGTGCCAGCAGTTACCTTTCACAATCCATCGGACATGGCTACACCTTC
CASSYLSQSIGHGYTF
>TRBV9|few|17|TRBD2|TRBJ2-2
TGTGCCAGCAGCGTAGTCGGTGCGGGAGGGCCGACCGGGGAGCTGTTTTTT
CASSVVGAGGPTGELFF
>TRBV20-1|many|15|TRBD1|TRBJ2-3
TGCAGTGCAAACGAGGGACAGGGGGAGGCAGATACGCAGTATTTT
CSANEGQGEADTQYF
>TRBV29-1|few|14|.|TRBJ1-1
TGCAGCTCCAATGGGGAGGGGGGGAACACTGAAGCTTTCTTT
CSSNGEGGNTEAFF
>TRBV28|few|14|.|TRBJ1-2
TGTGCCAGCAGTTCTACAGGGTTAGGCTATGGCTACACCTTC
CASSSTGLGYGYTF
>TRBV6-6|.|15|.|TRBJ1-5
TGTGCCAGCAGCCGCGAGAGGGCGGGCAATCAGCCCCAGCATTTT
CASSRERAGNQPQHF
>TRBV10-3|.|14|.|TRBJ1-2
TGTGCCATCAGTGAGTCTTACAGGGAAAGAGGCTACACCTTC
CAISESYRERGYTF
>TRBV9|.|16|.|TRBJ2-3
TGTGCCAGCAGCCTGGGAACGGCCAGAACCACAGATACGCAGTATTTT
CASSLGTARTTDTQYF
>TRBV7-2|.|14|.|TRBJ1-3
TGTGCCAGCAGCCCCGACCCCTCTGGAAACACCATATATTTT
CASSPDPSGNTIYF
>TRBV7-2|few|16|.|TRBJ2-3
TGTGCCAGCAGCCCCGGCGCGAGCATCCGCACAGATACGCAGTATTTT
CASSPGASIRTDTQYF
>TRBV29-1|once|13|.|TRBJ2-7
TGCAGCGTTGAAACCCGGGACGCCTACGAGCAGTACTTC
CSVETRDAYEQYF
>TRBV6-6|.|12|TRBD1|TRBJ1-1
TGTGCCACCCGGGACAGGGTCACTGAAGCTTTCTTT
CATRDRVTEAFF
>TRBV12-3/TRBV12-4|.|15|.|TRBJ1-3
TGTGCCAGCAGATTCCGGTCTAGCTCTGGAAACACCATATATTTT
CASRFRSSSGNTIYF
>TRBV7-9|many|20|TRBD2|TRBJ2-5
TGTGCCAGCAGTTTCACTCCCGGGACTAGCGGGAGGAGTCCGCGGGAGACCCAGTACTTC
CASSFTPGTSGRSPRETQYF
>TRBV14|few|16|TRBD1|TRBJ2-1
TGTGCCAGCAGCCTTCCCGGGACAGGGGGGAATAGTGAGCAGTTCTTC
CASSLPGTGGNSEQFF
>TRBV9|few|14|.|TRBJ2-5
TGTGCCAGCAGCGTAGGTGGTTTGGCGGAGACCCAGTACTTC
CASSVGGLAETQYF
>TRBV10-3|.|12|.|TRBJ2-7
TGTGCCATCGGGCCTACTAATTACGAGCAGTACTTC
CAIGPTNYEQYF
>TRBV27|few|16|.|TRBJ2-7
TGTGCCAGCAGTTTATCGGGGGCCAAGGTATCCTACGAGCAGTACTTC
CASSLSGAKVSYEQYF
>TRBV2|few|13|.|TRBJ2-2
TGTGCCAGCAGACGGGACGTCACCGGGGAGCTGTTTTTT
CASRRDVTGELFF
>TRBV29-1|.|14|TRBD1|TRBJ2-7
TGCAGCGTTGAAGCTACAGGGGGGAGCTACGAGCAGTACTTC
CSVEATGGSYEQYF
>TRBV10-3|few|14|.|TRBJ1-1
TGTGCCATCATGCTAAACAGGGATGGGACTGAAGCTTTCTTT
CAIMLNRDGTEAFF